These T cell receptor beta chains were read from a single sample in a study of CD8+ T cells in alopecia areata. Libraries were prepared by immunoSEQ multiplex PCR; TCRdb keeps only in-frame clonotypes and omits some of them. The repertoire includes around 190,000 clones, roughly 50% of them detected once, and around 5% sits in the top ten. Material: CD8+ T cells sorted from blood. The receptors originated from a human donor in good health. Each CDR3 is given with its conserved first and last residue. A D gene is named only where the DNA matches it firmly. Rows may omit the clone size; those that give it use once, few, many or a size class.

CDR3,DNA,size,D,V,J
CSPTVNTEAFF,TGCAGTCCAACAGTGAACACTGAAGCTTTCTTT,.,.,TRBV20-1,TRBJ1-1
CASSQEETAGYEQYF,TGCGCCAGCAGCCAAGAAGAGACAGCAGGCTACGAGCAGTACTTC,.,.,TRBV4-1,TRBJ2-7
CASSQVGGVYEQYF,TGCGCCAGCAGCCAAGTTGGGGGGGTTTACGAGCAGTACTTC,.,TRBD2,TRBV4-1,TRBJ2-7
CASAAGGSYNEQFF,TGTGCCAGTGCGGCTGGGGGGTCCTACAATGAGCAGTTCTTC,.,.,TRBV19,TRBJ2-1
CASGLAGFDTGELFF,TGTGCTAGTGGTTTGGCGGGATTCGACACCGGGGAGCTGTTTTTT,few,.,TRBV12-5,TRBJ2-2
CASSLSNSNSPLHF,TGTGCCAGCAGTTTATCGAACTCTAATTCACCCCTCCACTTT,once,.,TRBV27,TRBJ1-6
CASSESGKGNQPQHF,TGTGCCAGCAGTGAATCGGGTAAAGGCAATCAGCCCCAGCATTTT,few,.,TRBV6-1,TRBJ1-5
CASSHPGGQGDEQFF,TGCGCCAGCAGCCACCCAGGGGGACAGGGGGATGAGCAGTTCTTC,.,TRBD1,TRBV4-1,TRBJ2-1
CASSLSFGGTDTQYF,TGTGCCAGCAGCTTAAGTTTCGGGGGCACAGATACGCAGTATTTT,.,.,TRBV7-3,TRBJ2-3
CASSGRQGGTDTQYF,TGTGCCAGCAGTGGACGACAGGGTGGCACAGATACGCAGTATTTT,.,TRBD1,TRBV6-6,TRBJ2-3
CASSIPSYTGELFF,TGTGCCAGTAGTATCCCAAGTTACACCGGGGAGCTGTTTTTT,.,.,TRBV19,TRBJ2-2
CASSALHEQYF,TGTGCCAGCAGTGCGCTCCACGAGCAGTACTTC,.,.,TRBV2,TRBJ2-7
CSVILNTGELFF,TGCAGCGTGATCCTGAACACCGGGGAGCTGTTTTTT,.,.,TRBV29-1,TRBJ2-2
CASSLATGQGEAFF,TGTGCCAGCAGCTTAGCAACGGGACAGGGCGAAGCTTTCTTT,.,TRBD1,TRBV7-9,TRBJ1-1
CSVEVSGGQEQFF,TGCAGCGTTGAAGTTTCGGGGGGGCAGGAGCAGTTCTTC,.,TRBD2,TRBV29-1,TRBJ2-1
CAWSGGTGVAEQYF,TGTGCCTGGAGTGGGGGGACAGGGGTAGCCGAGCAGTACTTC,.,TRBD1,TRBV30,TRBJ2-7
CASSQDSAWDEQFF,TGTGCCAGCAGCCAAGATTCCGCTTGGGATGAGCAGTTCTTC,.,.,TRBV14,TRBJ2-1
CASSQRGTDLDEQFF,TGCGCCAGCAGCCAAAGGGGGACGGACCTTGATGAGCAGTTCTTC,.,.,TRBV4-1,TRBJ2-1
CASSQRDSYEQFF,TGCGCCAGCAGCCAACGTGACAGCTATGAGCAGTTCTTC,.,.,TRBV4-1,TRBJ2-1
CASSVSGGGQPQHF,TGTGCCAGCAGCGTGTCAGGGGGCGGGCAGCCCCAGCATTTT,.,TRBD1,TRBV9,TRBJ1-5
CASSFGRGDYEQYF,TGTGCCAGCAGTTTTGGCAGGGGGGACTACGAGCAGTACTTC,.,.,TRBV27,TRBJ2-7
CASSYTGGEQYF,TGTGCCAGCAGTTATACAGGGGGCGAGCAGTACTTC,.,TRBD1,TRBV27,TRBJ2-7
CASSTGGGNTEAFF,TGTGCCAGCAGCACCGGAGGGGGGAACACTGAAGCTTTCTTT,once,.,TRBV7-9,TRBJ1-1
CASSSGPGADEKLFF,TGTGCCAGCAGCAGTGGCCCAGGGGCGGATGAAAAACTGTTTTTT,.,.,TRBV5-6,TRBJ1-4
CASSPGQSNTEAFF,TGCGCCAGCAGCCCGGGACAGTCGAACACTGAAGCTTTCTTT,.,TRBD1,TRBV4-1,TRBJ1-1
CASSQDSTYEQYF,TGCGCCAGCAGCCAAGACAGTACTTACGAGCAGTACTTC,.,.,TRBV4-1,TRBJ2-7
CASSVDLGGEELFF,TGTGCCAGCAGCGTAGATTTAGGAGGGGAGGAACTGTTTTTT,.,.,TRBV9,TRBJ1-4
CASSQPGLAYNEQFF,TGCGCCAGCAGCCAGCCGGGACTTGCCTACAATGAGCAGTTCTTC,.,.,TRBV4-1,TRBJ2-1
CSVDLRTGDSGANVLTF,TGCAGCGTTGATTTAAGGACAGGGGATTCTGGGGCCAACGTCCTGACTTTC,.,TRBD1,TRBV29-1,TRBJ2-6
CASSLGGVGYTF,TGTGCCAGCAGTTTGGGTGGGGTTGGCTACACCTTC,.,.,TRBV27,TRBJ1-2
CASSQVAGGGYEQYF,TGCGCCAGCAGCCAAGTGGCCGGGGGGGGCTACGAGCAGTACTTC,few,TRBD2,TRBV4-1,TRBJ2-7
CASSQVGNEKLFF,TGCGCCAGCAGCCAAGTAGGGAATGAAAAACTGTTTTTT,.,.,TRBV4-1,TRBJ1-4
CAPPSRSRNYEQYF,TGTGCCCCTCCCTCCCGGAGCCGCAACTACGAGCAGTACTTC,.,.,TRBV6-5,TRBJ2-7
CASSRRGARRTNYGYTF,TGTGCCAGCTCCCGTCGGGGGGCGCGGAGAACTAACTATGGCTACACCTTC,once,.,TRBV6-4,TRBJ1-2
CASSSRDRGYTDTQYF,TGTGCCAGCAGCTCCAGGGACAGGGGGTACACAGATACGCAGTATTTT,.,TRBD1,TRBV11-2,TRBJ2-3
CASSPGDEQFF,TGTGCCAGCAGCCCGGGGGATGAGCAGTTCTTC,.,.,TRBV11-2,TRBJ2-1
CASSAPLTGIQNTGELFF,TGTGCCAGCAGCGCTCCCCTAACAGGTATCCAGAACACCGGGGAGCTGTTTTTT,.,.,TRBV9,TRBJ2-2
CASSYSIPPTGELFF,TGTGCCAGCAGTTACTCGATACCCCCCACCGGGGAGCTGTTTTTT,.,.,TRBV6-5,TRBJ2-2
CASSLEGGATEAFF,TGTGCCAGCAGCTTAGAGGGGGGGGCCACTGAAGCTTTCTTT,.,.,TRBV7-6,TRBJ1-1
CSVGAADPYEQYF,TGCAGCGTTGGGGCAGCAGACCCCTACGAGCAGTACTTC,.,.,TRBV29-1,TRBJ2-7
CASSQAPGQETQYF,TGCGCCAGCAGCCAAGCCCCGGGCCAAGAGACCCAGTACTTC,.,.,TRBV4-1,TRBJ2-5
CASGPGLAGGGLGANVLTF,TGTGCTAGTGGTCCGGGACTAGCGGGGGGTGGTTTAGGGGCCAACGTCCTGACTTTC,many,TRBD2,TRBV12-5,TRBJ2-6
CALDRYLRGQYF,TGTGCCCTGGACAGATATCTACGAGGGCAGTACTTC,few,.,TRBV30,TRBJ2-7
CASSQSRGAQYF,TGTGCCAGCAGCCAATCCAGGGGTGCGCAGTACTTC,once,.,TRBV27,TRBJ2-7
CASSLEGEGRNGYTF,TGTGCCAGCAGCTTGGAGGGTGAAGGGAGAAATGGCTACACCTTC,.,.,TRBV5-6,TRBJ1-2
CASSETPVRGRGKTQYF,TGTGCCAGCAGTGAAACCCCTGTCCGGGGGCGCGGGAAGACCCAGTACTTC,few,.,TRBV6-1,TRBJ2-5
CATEGDGETQYF,TGTGCCACTGAGGGGGACGGAGAGACCCAGTACTTC,once,.,TRBV15,TRBJ2-5
CASSMGRSTYEQYF,TGTGCCAGCAGCATGGGACGGAGCACCTACGAGCAGTACTTC,.,.,TRBV5-6,TRBJ2-7
CASTIGIYQAFF,TGTGCCAGCACCATAGGGATTTACCAAGCTTTCTTT,.,.,TRBV6-6,TRBJ1-1
CASRDRRAGYEQYF,TGTGCCAGCAGGGACAGGAGGGCGGGCTACGAGCAGTACTTC,.,.,TRBV2,TRBJ2-7
CSVGGGRDRESGEQYF,TGCAGCGTTGGAGGCGGTCGAGACAGGGAGTCCGGCGAGCAGTACTTC,.,TRBD1,TRBV29-1,TRBJ2-7
CASILYTGELFF,TGTGCCAGCATCTTATACACCGGGGAGCTGTTTTTT,.,.,TRBV6-1,TRBJ2-2
CASSQVVYNEQFF,TGCGCCAGCAGCCAAGTTGTCTACAATGAGCAGTTCTTC,.,.,TRBV4-1,TRBJ2-1